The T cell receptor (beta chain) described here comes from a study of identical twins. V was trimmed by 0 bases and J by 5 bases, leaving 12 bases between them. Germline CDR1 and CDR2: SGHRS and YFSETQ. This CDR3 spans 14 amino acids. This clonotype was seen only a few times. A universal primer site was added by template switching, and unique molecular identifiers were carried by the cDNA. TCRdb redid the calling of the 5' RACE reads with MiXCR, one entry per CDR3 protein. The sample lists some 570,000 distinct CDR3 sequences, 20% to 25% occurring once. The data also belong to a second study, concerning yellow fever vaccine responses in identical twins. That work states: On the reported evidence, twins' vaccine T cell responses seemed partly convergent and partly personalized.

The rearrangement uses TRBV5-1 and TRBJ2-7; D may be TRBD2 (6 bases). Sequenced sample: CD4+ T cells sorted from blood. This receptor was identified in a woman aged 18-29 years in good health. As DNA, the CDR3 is TGCGCCAGCAGCTTGGGCTCTACGGGGGACGAGCAGTACTTC. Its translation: CASSLGSTGDEQYF.